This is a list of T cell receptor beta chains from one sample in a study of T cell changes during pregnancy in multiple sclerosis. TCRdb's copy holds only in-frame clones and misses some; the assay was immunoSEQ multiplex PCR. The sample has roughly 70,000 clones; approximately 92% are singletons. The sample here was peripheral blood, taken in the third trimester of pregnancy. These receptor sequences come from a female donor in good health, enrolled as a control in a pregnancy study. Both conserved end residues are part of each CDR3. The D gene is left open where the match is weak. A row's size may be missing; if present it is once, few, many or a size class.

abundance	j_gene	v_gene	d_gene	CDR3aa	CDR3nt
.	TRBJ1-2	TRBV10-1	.	CASSEQPAGRGGYTF	TGCGCCAGCAGTGAGCAGCCGGCAGGGCGGGGTGGCTACACCTTC
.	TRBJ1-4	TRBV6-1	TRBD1	CASSDGTGDEKLFF	TGTGCCAGCAGTGACGGGACAGGTGATGAAAAACTGTTTTTT
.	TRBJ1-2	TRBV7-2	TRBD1	CASSLDRGPYGYTF	TGTGCCAGCAGTTTGGACAGGGGGCCTTATGGCTACACCTTC
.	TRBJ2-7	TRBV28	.	CASSLSSAGSLYEQYF	TGTGCCAGCAGTTTGTCTTCCGCAGGGTCCCTCTACGAGCAGTACTTC
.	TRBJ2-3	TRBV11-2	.	CASTRGFGDTQYF	TGTGCCAGCACAAGAGGGTTTGGAGATACGCAGTATTTT
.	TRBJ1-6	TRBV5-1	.	CASSFEGRSSYNSPLHF	TGCGCCAGCAGCTTCGAGGGTCGGAGCTCCTATAATTCACCCCTCCACTTT
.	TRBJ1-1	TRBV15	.	CAIKADQAMNTEAFF	TGTGCCATCAAAGCAGACCAGGCTATGAACACTGAAGCTTTCTTT
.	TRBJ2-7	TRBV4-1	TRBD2	CASSQDLAGGTYEQYF	TGCGCCAGCAGCCAAGATCTAGCGGGGGGTACCTACGAGCAGTACTTC
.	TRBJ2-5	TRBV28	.	CASSLRQRRGKETQYF	TGTGCCAGCAGTCTAAGACAGAGAAGGGGAAAAGAGACCCAGTACTTC
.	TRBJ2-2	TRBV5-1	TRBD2	CASSPPRGSWGELFF	TGCGCCAGCAGCCCCCCTCGCGGGAGTTGGGGGGAGCTGTTTTTT
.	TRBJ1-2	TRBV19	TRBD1	CASSEQGAGYGYTF	TGTGCCAGTAGCGAACAGGGGGCCGGCTATGGCTACACCTTC
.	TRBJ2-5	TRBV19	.	CASSIDAEETQYF	TGTGCCAGTAGTATAGACGCAGAAGAGACCCAGTACTTC
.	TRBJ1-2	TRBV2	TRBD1	CASGLGQGLRERGYTF	TGTGCCAGCGGTCTTGGACAGGGGTTGAGGGAGCGTGGCTACACCTTC
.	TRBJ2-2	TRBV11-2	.	CASSPPSGGSTGELFF	TGTGCCAGCAGCCCACCCTCGGGGGGCAGCACCGGGGAGCTGTTTTTT
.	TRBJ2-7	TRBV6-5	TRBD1	CASSYSNDRGYEQYF	TGTGCCAGCAGTTACTCGAACGACAGGGGGTACGAGCAGTACTTC
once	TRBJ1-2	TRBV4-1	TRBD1	CASSQLLGQDYGYTF	TGCGCCAGCAGCCAACTTCTCGGACAGGATTATGGCTACACCTTC
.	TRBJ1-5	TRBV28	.	CASSSGLYSSLLSNQPQHF	TGTGCCAGCAGTTCCGGGTTGTATAGCTCCTTACTTAGCAATCAGCCCCAGCATTTT